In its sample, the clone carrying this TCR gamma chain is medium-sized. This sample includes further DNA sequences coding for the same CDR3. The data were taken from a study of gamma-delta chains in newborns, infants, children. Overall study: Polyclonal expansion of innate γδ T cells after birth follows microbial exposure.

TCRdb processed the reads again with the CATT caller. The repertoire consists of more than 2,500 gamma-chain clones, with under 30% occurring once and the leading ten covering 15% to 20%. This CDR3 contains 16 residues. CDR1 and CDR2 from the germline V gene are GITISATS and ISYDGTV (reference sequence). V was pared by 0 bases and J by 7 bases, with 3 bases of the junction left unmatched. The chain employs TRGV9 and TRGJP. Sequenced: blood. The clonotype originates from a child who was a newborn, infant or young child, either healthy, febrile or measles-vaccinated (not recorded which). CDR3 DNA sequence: TGTGCCTTGTGGGAGGTGGCTGAGTTGGGCAAAAAAATCAAGGTATTT. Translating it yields CALWEVAELGKKIKVF.